The sequence of this T cell receptor beta chain was determined in a study of shared clonotypes between healthy human individuals. V was trimmed by 4 bases and J by 0 bases, leaving 15 bases between them. CDR3 length equals 16 residues. CDR1 is MGHRA, CDR2 YSYEKL, per germline. Sequencing used immunoSEQ multiplex PCR; TCRdb keeps in-frame clones, though not all of them. The table has around 700,000 clones, approximately 75% seen once; the top ten hold under 2%. Naive CD4+ cells were CD45RA-selected; the remaining cells were memory. The receptor was isolated from a woman aged 25 to 39 in good health. Material for sequencing was memory CD4+ T cells sorted from blood. Subset meaning: CD45RA-negative fraction. This chain joins TRBV4-1 and TRBJ1-1, with D unresolved. This CDR3 is CASSRPGSGMNTEAFF. The CDR3 DNA reads TGCGCCAGCAGCCGTCCCGGGTCGGGTATGAACACTGAAGCTTTCTTT.